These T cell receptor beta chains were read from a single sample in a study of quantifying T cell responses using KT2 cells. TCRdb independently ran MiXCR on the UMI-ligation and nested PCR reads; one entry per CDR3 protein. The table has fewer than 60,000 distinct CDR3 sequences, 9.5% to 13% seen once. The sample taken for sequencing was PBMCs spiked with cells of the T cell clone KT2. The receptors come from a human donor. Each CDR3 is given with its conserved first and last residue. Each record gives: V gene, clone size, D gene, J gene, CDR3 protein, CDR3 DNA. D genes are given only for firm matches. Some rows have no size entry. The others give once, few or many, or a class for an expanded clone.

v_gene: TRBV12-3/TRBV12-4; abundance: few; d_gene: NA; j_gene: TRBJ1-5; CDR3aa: CASSFFRNQPQHF; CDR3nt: TGTGCCAGCAGTTTCTTCAGAAATCAGCCCCAGCATTTT
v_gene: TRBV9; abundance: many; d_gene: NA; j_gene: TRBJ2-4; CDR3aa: CASSTRQAFAKNIQYF; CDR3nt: TGTGCCAGCAGCACCCGACAGGCCTTCGCCAAAAACATTCAGTACTTC
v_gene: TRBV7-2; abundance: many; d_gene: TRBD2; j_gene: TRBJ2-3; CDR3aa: CASSPGGSTDTQYF; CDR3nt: TGTGCCAGCAGCCCGGGGGGAAGCACAGATACGCAGTATTTT
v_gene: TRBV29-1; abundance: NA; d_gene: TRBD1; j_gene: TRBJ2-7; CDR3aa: CSVARSGGPESYEQYF; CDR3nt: TGCAGCGTTGCCCGCTCAGGGGGCCCCGAGTCCTACGAGCAGTACTTC
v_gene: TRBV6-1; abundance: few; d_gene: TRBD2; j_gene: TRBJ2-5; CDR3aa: CATQLAEGVTQYF; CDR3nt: TGTGCCACCCAACTAGCGGAGGGCGTGACCCAGTACTTC
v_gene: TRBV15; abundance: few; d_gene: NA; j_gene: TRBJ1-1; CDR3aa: CATSRDRSEGAEAFF; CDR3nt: TGTGCCACCAGCAGAGATAGGTCTGAAGGGGCTGAAGCTTTCTTT
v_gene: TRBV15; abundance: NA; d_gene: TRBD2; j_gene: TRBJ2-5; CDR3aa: CATSRPTSGQETQYF; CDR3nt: TGTGCCACCAGCAGGCCTACTAGCGGCCAAGAGACCCAGTACTTC
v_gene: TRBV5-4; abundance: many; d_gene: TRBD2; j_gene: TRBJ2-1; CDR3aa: CASSRGLAAYNEQFF; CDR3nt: TGTGCCAGCAGCCGGGGACTAGCGGCCTACAATGAGCAGTTCTTC
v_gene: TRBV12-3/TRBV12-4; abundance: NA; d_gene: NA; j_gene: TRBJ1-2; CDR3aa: CASSLAGLGYTF; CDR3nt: TGTGCCAGCAGTTTAGCCGGTCTAGGCTACACCTTC
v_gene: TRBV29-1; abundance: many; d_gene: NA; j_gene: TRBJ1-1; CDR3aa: CSVEKGGAEAFF; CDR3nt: TGCAGCGTTGAAAAGGGAGGGGCTGAAGCTTTCTTT
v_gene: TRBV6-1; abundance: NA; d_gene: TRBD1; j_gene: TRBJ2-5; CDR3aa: CARSEGTGGAETQYF; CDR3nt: TGTGCCAGAAGTGAAGGGACAGGGGGCGCGGAGACCCAGTACTTC
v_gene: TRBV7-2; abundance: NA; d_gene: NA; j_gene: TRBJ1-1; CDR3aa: CASSSGPQGTEAFF; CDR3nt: TGTGCCAGCAGCAGCGGGCCCCAGGGGACTGAAGCTTTCTTT
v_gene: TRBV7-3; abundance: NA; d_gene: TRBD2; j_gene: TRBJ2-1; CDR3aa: CASSLGLAGHNEQFF; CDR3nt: TGTGCCAGCAGCCTGGGACTAGCGGGGCACAATGAGCAGTTCTTC
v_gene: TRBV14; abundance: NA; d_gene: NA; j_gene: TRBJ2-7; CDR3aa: CASSPGDSGEQYF; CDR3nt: TGTGCCAGCAGTCCGGGGGACTCGGGCGAGCAGTACTTC
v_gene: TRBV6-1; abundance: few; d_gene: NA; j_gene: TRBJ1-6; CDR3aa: CASRVGVTNSPLHF; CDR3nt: TGTGCCAGCAGAGTAGGGGTGACGAATTCACCCCTCCACTTT
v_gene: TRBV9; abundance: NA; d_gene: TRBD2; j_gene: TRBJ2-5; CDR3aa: CASSESIAGPTGRTQYF; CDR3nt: TGTGCCAGCAGCGAGTCCATAGCGGGGCCAACGGGGAGGACCCAGTACTTC
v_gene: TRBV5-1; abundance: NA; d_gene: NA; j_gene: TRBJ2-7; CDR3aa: CASSLEGWTSSYEQYF; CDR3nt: TGCGCCAGCAGCTTGGAGGGTTGGACAAGTTCCTACGAGCAGTACTTC
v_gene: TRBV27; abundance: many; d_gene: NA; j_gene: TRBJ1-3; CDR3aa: CASSTVAGNTIYF; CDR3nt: TGTGCCAGCAGTACCGTCGCGGGAAACACCATATATTTT
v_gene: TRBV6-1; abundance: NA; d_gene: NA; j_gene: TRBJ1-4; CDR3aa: CASSAGSLEKLFF; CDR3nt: TGTGCCAGCAGTGCGGGATCGCTTGAAAAACTGTTTTTT
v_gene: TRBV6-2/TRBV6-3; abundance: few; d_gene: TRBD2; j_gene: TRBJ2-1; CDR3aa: CASRRLAGGTQFF; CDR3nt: TGTGCCAGCAGAAGACTAGCGGGGGGCACGCAGTTCTTC
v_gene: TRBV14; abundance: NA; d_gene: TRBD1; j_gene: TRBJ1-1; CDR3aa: CASSQTGTGHTEAFF; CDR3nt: TGTGCCAGCAGCCAGACGGGGACAGGCCACACTGAAGCTTTCTTT
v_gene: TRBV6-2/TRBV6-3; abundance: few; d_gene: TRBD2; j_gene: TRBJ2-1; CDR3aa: CASSGTSGGAQNPYNEQFF; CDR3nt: TGTGCCAGCAGCGGGACTAGCGGGGGGGCACAAAACCCCTACAATGAGCAGTTCTTC
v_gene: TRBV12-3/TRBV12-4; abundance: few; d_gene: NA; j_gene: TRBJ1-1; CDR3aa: CASSLTSGDVGGTEAFF; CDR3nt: TGTGCCAGCAGTTTAACGTCAGGAGATGTTGGAGGCACTGAAGCTTTCTTT
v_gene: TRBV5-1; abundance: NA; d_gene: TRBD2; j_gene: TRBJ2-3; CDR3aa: CASSLSGGGTDTQYF; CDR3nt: TGCGCCAGCAGCCTTAGCGGGGGTGGCACAGATACGCAGTATTTT
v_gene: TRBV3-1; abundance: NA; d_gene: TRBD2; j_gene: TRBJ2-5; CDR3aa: CASSQPGLADQETQYF; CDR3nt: TGTGCCAGCAGTCAACCAGGCCTAGCGGATCAAGAGACCCAGTACTTC
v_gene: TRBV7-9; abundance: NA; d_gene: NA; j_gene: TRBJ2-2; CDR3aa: CASSPLGLFF; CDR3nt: TGTGCCAGCAGCCCACTTGGGCTGTTTTTT
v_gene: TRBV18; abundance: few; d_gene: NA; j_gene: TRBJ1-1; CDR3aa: CASSPAPLFTSNTEAFF; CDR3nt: TGTGCCAGCTCACCGGCCCCCCTCTTTACCTCGAACACTGAAGCTTTCTTT
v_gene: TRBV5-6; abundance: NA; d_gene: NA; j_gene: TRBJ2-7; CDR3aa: CASSLGQIYEQYF; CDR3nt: TGTGCCAGCAGCTTGGGACAGATCTACGAGCAGTACTTC
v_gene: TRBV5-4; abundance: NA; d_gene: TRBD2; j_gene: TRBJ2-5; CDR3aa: CASSLVSGIETQYF; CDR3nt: TGTGCCAGCAGCTTGGTTAGCGGGATAGAGACCCAGTACTTC
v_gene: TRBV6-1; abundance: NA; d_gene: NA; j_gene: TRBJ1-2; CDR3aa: CASSERGADYGYTF; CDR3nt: TGTGCCAGCAGTGAACGGGGAGCTGACTATGGCTACACCTTC
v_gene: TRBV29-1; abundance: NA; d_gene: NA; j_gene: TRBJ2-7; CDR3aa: CSVEDTYEQYF; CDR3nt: TGCAGCGTTGAAGATACCTACGAGCAGTACTTC
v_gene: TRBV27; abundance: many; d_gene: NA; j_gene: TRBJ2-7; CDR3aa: CASSPTLPYEQYF; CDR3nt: TGTGCCAGCAGTCCAACCCTACCCTACGAGCAGTACTTC
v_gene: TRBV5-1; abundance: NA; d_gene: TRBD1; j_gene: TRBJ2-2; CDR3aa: CASGRTGGNTGELFF; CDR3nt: TGCGCCAGTGGGCGGACAGGCGGAAACACCGGGGAGCTGTTTTTT
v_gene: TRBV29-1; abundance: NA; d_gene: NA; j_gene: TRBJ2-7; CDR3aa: CSVEGSYEQYF; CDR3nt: TGCAGCGTTGAGGGATCCTACGAGCAGTACTTC
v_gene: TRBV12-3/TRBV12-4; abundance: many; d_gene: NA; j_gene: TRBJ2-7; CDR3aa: CASKAGPYEQYF; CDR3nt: TGTGCCAGCAAGGCAGGGCCCTACGAGCAGTACTTC
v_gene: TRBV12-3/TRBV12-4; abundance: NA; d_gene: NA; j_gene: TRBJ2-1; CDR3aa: CASRQGSLRNIDNEQFF; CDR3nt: TGTGCCAGCAGACAAGGGTCCTTGCGTAATATTGACAATGAGCAGTTCTTC
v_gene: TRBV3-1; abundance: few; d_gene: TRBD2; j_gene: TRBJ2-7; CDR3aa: CASSQPFGTSGSREQYF; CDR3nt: TGTGCCAGCAGCCAACCTTTCGGGACTAGCGGGAGTCGAGAGCAGTACTTC
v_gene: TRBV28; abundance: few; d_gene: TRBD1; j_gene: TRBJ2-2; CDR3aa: CASKDRVANTGELFF; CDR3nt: TGTGCCAGCAAAGACAGGGTCGCGAACACCGGGGAGCTGTTTTTT
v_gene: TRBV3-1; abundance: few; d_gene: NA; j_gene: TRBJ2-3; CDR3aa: CASSQDYERATDTQYF; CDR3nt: TGTGCCAGCAGCCAAGATTATGAGCGGGCCACAGATACGCAGTATTTT
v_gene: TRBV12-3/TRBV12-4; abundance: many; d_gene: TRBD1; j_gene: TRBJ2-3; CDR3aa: CASTARDRGTDTQYF; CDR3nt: TGTGCCAGCACCGCGCGGGACAGGGGCACAGATACGCAGTATTTT
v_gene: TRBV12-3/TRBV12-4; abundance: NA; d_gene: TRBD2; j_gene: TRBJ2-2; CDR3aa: CATSGSRTGELFF; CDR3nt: TGTGCCACCAGCGGGAGTCGCACAGGGGAGCTGTTTTTT
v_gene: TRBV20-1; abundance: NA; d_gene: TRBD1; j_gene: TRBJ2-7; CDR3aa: CSARDSGTASDEQYF; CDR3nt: TGCAGTGCTAGAGATTCGGGGACAGCGAGTGACGAGCAGTACTTC
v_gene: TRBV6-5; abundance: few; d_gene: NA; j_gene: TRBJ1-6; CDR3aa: CASRKQVYNSPLHF; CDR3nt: TGTGCCAGCAGAAAACAGGTCTATAATTCACCCCTCCACTTT
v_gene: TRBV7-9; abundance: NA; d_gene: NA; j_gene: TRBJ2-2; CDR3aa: CASSLVATVTGELFF; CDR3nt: TGTGCCAGCAGCTTAGTAGCCACCGTCACCGGGGAGCTGTTTTTT
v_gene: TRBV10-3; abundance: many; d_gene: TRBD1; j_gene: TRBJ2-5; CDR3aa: CAISDPRDRVTETQYF; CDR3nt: TGTGCCATCAGTGATCCCCGGGACAGGGTTACAGAGACCCAGTACTTC
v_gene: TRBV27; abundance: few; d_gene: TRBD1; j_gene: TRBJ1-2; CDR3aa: CASSLSAQGVGGYTF; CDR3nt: TGTGCCAGCAGTTTATCTGCACAGGGGGTTGGGGGCTACACCTTC
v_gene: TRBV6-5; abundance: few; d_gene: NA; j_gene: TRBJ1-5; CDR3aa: CASSYTLGVNQPQHF; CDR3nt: TGTGCCAGCAGTTATACCCTCGGGGTCAATCAGCCCCAGCATTTT
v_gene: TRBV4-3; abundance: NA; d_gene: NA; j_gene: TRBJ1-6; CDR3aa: CTSSQDGTGNSPLHF; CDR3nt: TGCACCAGCAGCCAAGATGGAACAGGGAATTCACCCCTCCACTTT
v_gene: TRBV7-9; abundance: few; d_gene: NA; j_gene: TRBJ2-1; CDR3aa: CASSSLSYSYNEQFF; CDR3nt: TGTGCCAGCAGCTCATTGAGCTACTCCTACAATGAGCAGTTCTTC
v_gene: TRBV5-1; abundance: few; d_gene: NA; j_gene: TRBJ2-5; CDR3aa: CASSLGAGDSQETQYF; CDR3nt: TGCGCCAGCAGCTTGGGAGCGGGGGACAGCCAAGAGACCCAGTACTTC
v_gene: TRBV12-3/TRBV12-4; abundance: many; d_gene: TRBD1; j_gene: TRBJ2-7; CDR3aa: CASSLGQSDEQYF; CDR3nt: TGTGCCAGCAGTTTGGGACAGTCGGACGAGCAGTACTTC
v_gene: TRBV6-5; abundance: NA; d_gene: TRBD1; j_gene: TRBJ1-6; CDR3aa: CASSPDRGKFSYNSPLHF; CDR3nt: TGTGCCAGCAGCCCGGACAGGGGCAAGTTCTCCTATAATTCACCCCTCCACTTT
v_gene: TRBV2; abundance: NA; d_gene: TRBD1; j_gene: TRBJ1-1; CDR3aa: CASSEQGENLEAFF; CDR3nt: TGTGCCAGCAGTGAACAGGGGGAAAATCTTGAAGCTTTCTTT
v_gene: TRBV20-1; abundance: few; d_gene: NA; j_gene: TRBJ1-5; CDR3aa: CSAYSVGRQYSNQPQHF; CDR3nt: TGCAGTGCTTATTCAGTAGGGAGGCAGTATAGCAATCAGCCCCAGCATTTT
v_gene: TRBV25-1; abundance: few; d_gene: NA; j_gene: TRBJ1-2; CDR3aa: CASNEKGSYGYTF; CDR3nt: TGTGCCAGCAATGAAAAGGGGTCCTATGGCTACACCTTC
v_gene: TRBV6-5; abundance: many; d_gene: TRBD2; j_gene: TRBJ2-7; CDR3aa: CASSYSSGGASYEQYF; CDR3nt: TGTGCCAGCAGTTACTCGAGCGGGGGGGCCTCCTACGAGCAGTACTTC
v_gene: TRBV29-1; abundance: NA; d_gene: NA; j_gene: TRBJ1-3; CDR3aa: CSVGSSSGNTIYF; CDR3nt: TGCAGCGTCGGCAGCAGCTCTGGAAACACCATATATTTT
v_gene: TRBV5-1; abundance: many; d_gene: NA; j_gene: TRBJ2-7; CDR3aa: CASSLAVVQGPLEQYF; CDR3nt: TGCGCCAGCAGCTTGGCTGTCGTGCAGGGTCCCCTCGAGCAGTACTTC
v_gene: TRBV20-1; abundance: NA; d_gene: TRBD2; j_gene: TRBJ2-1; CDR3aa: CSARESGIANEQFF; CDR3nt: TGCAGTGCTAGAGAAAGCGGGATAGCCAATGAGCAGTTCTTC
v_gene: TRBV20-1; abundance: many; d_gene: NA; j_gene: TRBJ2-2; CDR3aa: CSAGRAGSNTGELFF; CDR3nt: TGCAGTGCGGGCAGGGCGGGTTCGAACACCGGGGAGCTGTTTTTT